These T cell receptor beta chains were read from a single sample in a study of T cells expressing NK-cell markers. Reprocessing the 5' RACE reads, TCRdb reports a single entry for every CDR3 protein and omits DNA. The table lists some 410,000 distinct CDR3 sequences, with 7.3% in the top ten. The sequencing sample was made of blood T cells: a sorted CD56 or NKG2C T cell subset, CD4+ or CD8+ T cells, or bulk PBMC T cells (not recorded which). These receptors came from a woman between 18 and 70 years old in good health. The CDR3 runs from the conserved cysteine through the conserved F or W.

J | V | CDR3
TRBJ2-7 | TRBV7-2 | CASSRLGQGSYEQYF
TRBJ2-3 | TRBV4-3 | CASSQQRRNTDTQYF
TRBJ2-3 | TRBV5-5 | CASSLDPAGAEDTQYF
TRBJ2-2 | TRBV7-2 | CASSLARGPGELFF
TRBJ2-5 | TRBV7-2 | CASSLDLAGTETQYF
TRBJ2-4 | TRBV7-3 | CASSLTLQGREVQYF
TRBJ1-3 | TRBV4-3 | CASSRDTLGINTIYF
TRBJ1-2 | TRBV15 | CATSGDLYGYTF
TRBJ2-3 | TRBV6-4 | CASSDELGTDTQYF
TRBJ2-5 | TRBV3-1 | CASSQDMVARETQYF
TRBJ2-3 | TRBV20-1 | CSAKRLGGSTDTQYF
TRBJ2-2 | TRBV5-1 | CASTPDGSNTGELFF